This T cell receptor beta chain was profiled in a study of OX40 agonist ivuxolimab in advanced cancers. With regard to the full study: Ivuxolimab was an agonistic, fully human IgG2 monoclonal antibody directed against OX40 (CD134), a costimulatory receptor. Patients were allowed to have had prior anti-PD-1, anti-PD-L1 or anti-CTLA-4 therapy, and around two fifths of the dose-escalation patients had been treated with checkpoint inhibitors. A male proportion of about 79% and a mean age of approximately 58 years, ranging from 23 to 79, were recorded for the dose-escalation cohort. Of the roughly 50 dose-escalation patients, hepatocellular carcinoma was present in 19, melanoma in around 15, renal cell carcinoma in 9 and head and neck cancer in 9. The purpose of peripheral TCRbeta sequencing was to test whether ivuxolimab changed TCR sequence diversity and led to clonal T-cell expansion. Three dose-escalation patients achieved partial responses, one with hepatocellular carcinoma and two with cutaneous melanoma. Intravenous ivuxolimab was administered to patients every 2 weeks at six dose levels: 0.01, 0.1, 0.3, 1.5, 3 and 10 mg/kg. The paper reports the monotherapy dose-escalation portion (N = 52 patients) of the phase I ivuxolimab trial.

Relative to germline, V is 1 base shorter and J is 7 bases shorter, with 11 bases between their ends. Per the germline V gene (reference sequence), SGHKS is the CDR1 and YYEKEE is the CDR2. The CDR3 measures 14 amino acids from cysteine to phenylalanine. Just the 42-base CDR3 DNA is kept, in frame starting at base 1. About this clone itself: Its recognized antigen is unknown. The record has no base qualities; no much larger clone is one base away.

On the study overall, not on this receptor specifically: In partial responders in the 0.1-3.0 mg/kg groups, normalized peripheral clonal expansion was found to be among the lowest, especially among CD8+ T cells. The antigen specificity of the clonally expanded peripheral T cells was not determined. After ivuxolimab, CD8+ T cells had more expanded clones than CD4+ T cells on average. Low levels of normalized T-cell clonal expansion were also seen in some nonresponding patients. Clonal expansion of both CD4+ and CD8+ blood T cells was observed from baseline to week 6 at doses 0.1 to 3.0 mg/kg.

Genomic DNA was isolated from the sorted cells so that the TCRbeta CDR3 region could be sequenced. The immunoSEQ Assay was used to sequence the TCRbeta CDR3 regions. Held by TCRdb, this immuneACCESS table contains in-frame sequences only and omits some clones. Under half of the omission traces to an unresolved V gene where checked; the cause of the rest is unknown. For this sample there are 55,000 to 90,000 clones; approximately 80% appear just once. About 1.1% of the sample lies in the top ten. Patients with autoimmune disease history or receiving systemic immunosuppression were excluded from the trial. Peripheral blood for TCR sequencing was drawn from every dose cohort at baseline, at cycle 4 day 1 and at cycle 7 day 1. The samples were drawn from a first-in-human, open-label, multicenter phase I dose-escalation trial of ivuxolimab. Adults with locally advanced or metastatic head and neck squamous cell, hepatocellular, melanoma or renal cell carcinoma were enrolled in the trial. Before TCR sequencing, CD4+ and CD8+ T cells were separately sorted from peripheral blood.

This chain is built from TRBV5-5 and TRBJ1-4, with the D gene not confidently named. The sample consisted of CD4+ or CD8+ T cells sorted from blood, taken in a trial of the OX40 agonist ivuxolimab. This clonotype was sampled from an adult with an advanced solid tumor such as melanoma, head and neck, liver or kidney cancer. The CDR3 reads as follows: CASSLSAIGEKLFF. The DNA reads TGTGCCAGCAGCTTGAGTGCTATCGGTGAAAAACTGTTTTTT.